This entry features one T cell receptor beta chain sequence. The sample comes from a study of blood T cell repertoires in COVID-19. In the study overall: PBMCs, B-cell-depleted T cells, or T cells were the source of the cDNA or gDNA that made up the material.

Per the original data handling: Nucleated cell counts were estimated from reference gene primer amplification. Sequenced by immunoSEQ multiplex PCR; TCRdb stores in-frame clones only, minus some. V, J and clone size reflect that table, while D and trimming were determined from the DNA. The sample consists of 200,000 to 250,000 clones, approximately 82% of them appearing once. Germline assignment: CDR1 SGHNT and CDR2 YENEEA. The CDR3 contains 13 residues. V gave up 5 bases and J gave up 4 bases; unmatched junction bases: 4. This chain links TRBV11-3 with TRBJ1-1; TRBD1 matches at 7 bases. This TCR came from a woman aged 40 to 50 with acute or convalescent COVID-19. Sequencing used peripheral blood. The CDR3 DNA reads as TGTGCCAGCAGCCGACAGGGTACCACTGAAGCTTTCTTT. It specifies CASSRQGTTEAFF.